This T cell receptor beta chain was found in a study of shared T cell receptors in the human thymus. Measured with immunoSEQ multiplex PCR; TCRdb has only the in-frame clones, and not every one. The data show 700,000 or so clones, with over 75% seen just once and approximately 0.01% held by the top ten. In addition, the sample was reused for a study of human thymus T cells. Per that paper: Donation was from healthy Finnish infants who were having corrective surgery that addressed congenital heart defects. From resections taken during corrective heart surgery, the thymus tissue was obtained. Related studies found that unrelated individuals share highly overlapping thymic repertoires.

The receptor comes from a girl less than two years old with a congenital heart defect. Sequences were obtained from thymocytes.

The CDR3 region has the DNA TGTGCCATCAGTCAACGCGGGGGGGCTTACGGCACAGATACGCAGTATTTT. Residues: CAISQRGGAYGTDTQYF. This chain links TRBV10-3 with TRBJ2-3; TRBD2 matches 9 bases. Germline values: CDR1 ENHRY, CDR2 SYGVKD. J gave up 1 base and V 5 bases, and 10 bases lay outside the gene matches. This CDR3 has 17 residues.